The clone carrying this TCR beta chain was seen at least ten times. Its antigen is currently unknown. Germline CDR1 and CDR2: DFQATT and SNEGSKA (reference sequence). Trimming removed 6 bases at V and 4 bases at J, with 11 bases between. CDR3 length: 12 residues. This specimen comes from a study of blood T cells in healthy people across ages. It was with a sample-barcoded 5' primer and a J-beta primer mix that a second PCR of roughly 7 to 12 cycles was run. Every cDNA molecule carried a tag from a template-switch adaptor bearing 12 random nucleotides. Each single sample gave us at least 2.5 million CDR3-containing paired-end reads. TCRdb called the 5' RACE reads again in MiXCR, with one record for every CDR3 protein. The sample shows roughly 800,000 distinct CDR3 sequences, roughly 60% of them seen only once. Study-wide results and limits: Per million T cells, the diversity of TCR beta decreased roughly linearly as age advanced. TCR beta diversity was tightly associated with the proportion of naive T cells.

J is TRBJ2-3 and V is TRBV20-1, with unresolved D. Input material: blood. This receptor was identified in a man under 40 in good health. The CDR3 loop reads CSAGPTPDTQYF. The CDR3 bases are TGCAGTGCGGGCCCTACCCCAGATACGCAGTATTTT.